Listed below are T cell receptor beta chains from one sample, sequenced in a study of cytomegalovirus exposure and HLA in healthy donors. Here immunoSEQ multiplex PCR was the method, and the copy in TCRdb shows in-frame clones only, minus some. The sample consists of some 130,000 clones, 77% of them appearing once. Sequencing input: PBMCs. These TCRs come from a male donor in good health and CMV-seropositive. CDR3s leave out the opening cysteine and the closing phenylalanine or tryptophan. Each record gives: CDR3 length, V gene, J gene, CDR3 protein.

length: 14; V: TRBV10-3; J: TRBJ2-1; CDR3: AISEAGLAGEDEQF
length: 12; V: TRBV19; J: TRBJ1-1; CDR3: ASSLRGLDTEAF
length: 11; V: TRBV29-1; J: TRBJ1-5; CDR3: SVREAENQPQH
length: 12; V: TRBV7-2; J: TRBJ2-5; CDR3: ASSPPSRGATQY
length: 13; V: TRBV7-6; J: TRBJ2-7; CDR3: ASSPGQDPSYEQY
length: 14; V: TRBV18; J: TRBJ2-1; CDR3: ASSPANRDRVNEQF
length: 12; V: TRBV11-2; J: TRBJ2-3; CDR3: ASSFTSGTDTQY
length: 15; V: TRBV7-9; J: TRBJ1-2; CDR3: ASSLDPGRHYGYGYT
length: 10; V: TRBV29-1; J: TRBJ1-1; CDR3: SVGLEYTEAF
length: 14; V: TRBV6-1; J: TRBJ2-5; CDR3: ASSEGGLAEQETQY
length: 12; V: TRBV6-1; J: TRBJ2-2; CDR3: ASSGLQGAGELF
length: 12; V: TRBV19; J: TRBJ1-2; CDR3: ASSAQAINYGYT
length: 13; V: TRBV19; J: TRBJ2-5; CDR3: ASSIRVGNQETQY
length: 11; V: TRBV28; J: TRBJ1-1; CDR3: ASSSQQGQGAF
length: 12; V: TRBV11-1; J: TRBJ2-7; CDR3: ASSYSGQGYEQY
length: 15; V: TRBV5-1; J: TRBJ1-4; CDR3: ASSLVGPGQGDEKLF
length: 12; V: TRBV5-6; J: TRBJ2-5; CDR3: ASSLSWGAETQY
length: 14; V: TRBV11-2; J: TRBJ2-1; CDR3: ASSTGTSGGEGEQF
length: 14; V: TRBV11-2; J: TRBJ2-1; CDR3: ASSLRTSASYNEQF
length: 12; V: TRBV28; J: TRBJ2-3; CDR3: ASRTSGTTDTQY
length: 13; V: TRBV2; J: TRBJ2-3; CDR3: ASRAGGPSTDTQY
length: 13; V: TRBV5-1; J: TRBJ1-1; CDR3: ASSLGLLGRTEAF
length: 12; V: TRBV19; J: TRBJ1-1; CDR3: ASRRDRGFTEAF
length: 11; V: TRBV6-6; J: TRBJ2-2; CDR3: ASSRVETGELF
length: 14; V: TRBV5-4; J: TRBJ2-5; CDR3: ASSVGTGGGEETQY
length: 12; V: TRBV7-9; J: TRBJ2-3; CDR3: ASSLPGTRNTQY
length: 15; V: TRBV21-1; J: TRBJ2-7; CDR3: ASKGGWVAFRHYEQY
length: 13; V: TRBV27; J: TRBJ2-1; CDR3: ASSSPGGMYNEQF
length: 12; V: TRBV18; J: TRBJ2-7; CDR3: ASSLTGGSYEQY